This TCR beta chain was sequenced for a study of T cell responses to AZD1222 COVID-19 vaccine. CDR1 MDHEN and CDR2 SYDVKM come from the germline V gene. V shed 8 bases and J shed 1 base, with 14 bases lying between them. This CDR3 spans 14 amino acids. This clone was detected once. Clones were read by immunoSEQ multiplex PCR, and TCRdb kept only the in-frame ones, dropping some. The repertoire includes 100,000 to 140,000 clones, more than 80% of them detected once, and roughly 7% sits in the top ten. The source was peripheral blood, collected on day 0 of AZD1222 vaccination. This sequence originates from an adult in good health. This chain uses TRBV28 with TRBJ1-1; perhaps TRBD1 as D (6 bases). CDR3: CASGGGRGNTEAFF. CDR3 sequence (DNA): TGTGCCAGCGGCGGTGGCAGGGGGAACACTGAAGCTTTCTTT.